This passage covers 24 T cell receptor beta chains from one sample sequenced in a study of long-term antiretroviral therapy in people with HIV (dated by TCRdb to between 2021 and 2024). Sequencing of the TRB variable region was done with the immunoSEQ hsTCRB v3.0 assay at survey level resolution. Entries here come from immuneACCESS through TCRdb and include only in-frame sequences with V and J called. Some clones fail to appear in such tables; in the studies checked, an unresolved V gene covers under half of the shortfall, and the cause of the remainder is unknown. The sample includes about 30,000 clones, with about 90% observed a single time. The biggest ten clones account for about 8.3% of the sample. Sequencing used unsorted PBMCs, obtained 3.2 years before starting antiretroviral therapy. The source of these receptors is a man aged 45-65 years with HIV.

The V gene is TRBV9, the J gene TRBJ2-7; 9 bases line up with TRBD1. The CDR3 runs to 15 residues. Trimming cost V 3 bases and J 3 bases; bases outside gene matches: 7. Per the germline V gene, CDR1 is SGDLS and CDR2 is YYNGEE. CDR3 residues: CASSDGTGSLYEQYF. The CDR3 DNA is TGTGCCAGCAGCGACGGGACAGGGAGTCTCTACGAGCAGTACTTC.

The rearrangement uses TRBV7-3 and TRBJ2-1; 16 nucleotides match TRBD2. Germline CDR1 and CDR2: SGHTA and FQGTGA. Trimming removed 4 bases from V and 6 bases from J; junction bases left unmatched: 6. This CDR3 spans 17 amino acids. CDR3 in DNA: TGTGCCAGCAGCTCCGGGACTAGCGGGGGGGCCGTCAATGAGCAGTTCTTC. It translates to CASSSGTSGGAVNEQFF. Together with reference TRBV7-3 and TRBJ2-1, the CDR3 gives the full variable domain: GAGVSQTPSNKVTEKGKYVELRCDPISGHTALYWYRQSLGQGPEFLIYFQGTGAADDSGLPNDRFFAVRPEGSVSTLKIQRTERGDSAVYLCASSSGTSGGAVNEQFFGPGTRLTVL.

The chain combines TRBV29-1 with TRBJ1-5, with a tentative D call TRBD1 (6 bases). The CDR3 has 13 amino acids. The germline V gene encodes CDR1 SQVTM and CDR2 ANQGSEA. V lost 6 bases to trimming and J lost 7 bases, with 16 bases between them. CDR3 loop: CSVAQGRGQPQHF. CDR3 bases: TGCAGCGTCGCTCAGGGGAGAGGGCAGCCCCAGCATTTT.

The chain has TRBV5-1 and TRBJ1-1; D might be TRBD1 (6 bases). Trimming shortened V by 4 bases and J by 0 bases, and 10 bases separated the two germline ends. CDR3 length: 14 amino acids. Germline V lookup: CDR1 SGHRS, CDR2 YFSETQ. In nucleotides, the CDR3 is TGCGCCAGCAGCATACAGGGAATGAACACTGAAGCTTTCTTT. Translated, it gives CASSIQGMNTEAFF.

This clone has a handful of counts. The gene calls are TRBV21-1 and TRBJ2-7; the table gives TRBD1 as D, unverified against the DNA. TRBV21-1 is an annotated pseudogene. This CDR3 has 16 residues. The CDR3, as DNA: TGTGCCAGCAGCAAACCGGGACAGGGTGATTTGGGAGAGCAGTACTTC. As protein: CASSKPGQGDLGEQYF.

The V gene is TRBV19, the J gene TRBJ2-7; 12 bases align to TRBD2. CDR1 is LNHDA, CDR2 SQIVND, per germline (reference sequence). With V trimmed by 7 bases and J by 4 bases, 5 bases remained unmatched. The CDR3 is 14 residues long. CDR3 sequence: CASTPSGGDYEQYF. In nucleotides, the CDR3 is TGTGCCAGTACCCCTAGCGGGGGGGATTACGAGCAGTACTTC.

This clone showed up just once. The J gene is TRBJ1-1, the V gene TRBV19; 9 bases are a match to TRBD1. This CDR3 has 14 residues. The V segment lost 5 bases and the J segment 5 bases; nucleotides outside the gene matches: 6. Germline lookup yields CDR1 LNHDA and CDR2 SQIVND (reference sequence). The CDR3 bases are TGTGCCAGTAGTCGACAGGGGGGAAATACTGAAGCTTTCTTT. This codes for CASSRQGGNTEAFF.

The CDR3 DNA sequence: TGTGCCAGCAGCGCAAGCGGGAGGGTAAATGAGCAGTTCTTC. The encoded protein is CASSASGRVNEQFF. V usage is TRBV7-2 and J usage is TRBJ2-1; 10 nucleotides agree with TRBD2. The trim removed 5 bases at V and 7 bases at J, leaving 5 bases unmatched. Germline CDR1 reads SGHTA; CDR2 reads FQGNSA. There are 14 residues in the CDR3.

The chain couples TRBV4-3 to TRBJ1-2, with TRBD1 as a possible D gene (6 bases). The V gene's germline CDR1 is LGHNA and CDR2 YSLEER. CDR3 length: 17 residues. The V gene lost 0 bases and the J gene lost 5 bases, with 19 bases spanning the gap. The CDR3 loop reads CASSQEARNRERYGYTF. In nucleotides, the CDR3 is TGCGCCAGCAGCCAAGAAGCACGGAACAGGGAGCGGTATGGCTACACCTTC.

This clone showed up just a few times. The chain carries TRBV6-5 and TRBJ2-7, with D possibly matching TRBD2 (6 bases). CDR3 length: 16 amino acids. V was shortened by 0 bases and J by 3 bases, with 15 bases between the two germline ends. The germline gives CDR1 MNHEY, CDR2 SVGAGI. The CDR3 region has the DNA TGTGCCAGCAGTTACTCCGTGTCCCCGGGGGTCTACGAGCAGTACTTC. Amino acid sequence: CASSYSVSPGVYEQYF.

V and J are TRBV27 and TRBJ2-1, with 9 bases that match TRBD2. The CDR3 has 15 residues. V lost 7 bases, J lost 3 bases, and 7 bases stayed unmatched. Germline-derived CDR1 and CDR2 are MNHEY and SMNVEV (reference sequence). The CDR3 DNA is TGTGCCAGCAACGCCCGACTAGCGGACTACAATGAGCAGTTCTTC. Its translation: CASNARLADYNEQFF.

The chain couples TRBV7-3 to TRBJ2-3; the match to TRBD2 covers 9 bases. Germline trimming cut 4 bases from V and 3 bases from J; bases unmatched to any gene: 2. Germline values: CDR1 SGHTA, CDR2 FQGTGA. The CDR3 loop spans 14 amino acids. The CDR3, as DNA: TGTGCCAGCAGCTCAGGACTAGCGACAGATACGCAGTATTTT. Translated: CASSSGLATDTQYF.

This chain joins TRBV6-5 and TRBJ1-5, with 7 nucleotides matching TRBD1. Germline CDR1 reads MNHEY; CDR2 reads SVGAGI. Losses at the gene ends were 0 bases for V and 5 bases for J; bases not matched to a gene: 7. This CDR3 has 16 residues. As DNA, the CDR3 is TGTGCCAGCAGTTACTCGCAGGGAGGGGGCGATCAGCCCCAGCATTTT. It is translated as CASSYSQGGGDQPQHF.

This chain joins TRBV29-1 and TRBJ2-3; 7 nucleotides line up with TRBD1. CDR1 and CDR2 from the germline V gene are SQVTM and ANQGSEA. V lost 8 bases, J lost 4 bases, and 18 bases stayed unmatched. The CDR3 totals 16 residues. CDR3 sequence: CSLRPFTGVAPDTQYF. The CDR3 coding sequence is TGCAGCCTACGCCCGTTTACAGGGGTAGCCCCAGATACGCAGTATTTT.

The gene calls are TRBV6-5 and TRBJ1-4, with D possibly matching TRBD1 (6 bases). Trimming shortened V by 6 bases and J by 5 bases, and 16 bases separated the two germline ends. CDR1 is MNHEY, CDR2 SVGAGI, per germline. This CDR3 is 15 amino acids long. The chain's CDR3 is CASRPQTGYNEKLFF. For the CDR3, the DNA is TGTGCCAGCAGGCCCCAGACAGGCTACAATGAAAAACTGTTTTTT.

V usage is TRBV14 and J usage is TRBJ2-1; weak D call: TRBD2 (6 bases). In germline, CDR1 is SGHDN, CDR2 FVKESK. V was pared by 3 bases and J by 0 bases, with 12 bases between. CDR3 length equals 16 residues. In DNA form, the CDR3 reads TGTGCCAGCAGCCATTGGGGAGGACGCTCCTACAATGAGCAGTTCTTC. It codes for CASSHWGGRSYNEQFF.

The CDR3 sequence is CASSDFQGRYTF. The CDR3 bases are TGCGCCAGCAGTGATTTCCAGGGACGCTACACCTTC. The V call is TRBV10-2, the J call TRBJ1-2, with D perhaps TRBD1 (5 bases). The germline gives CDR1 WSHSY, CDR2 SAAADI. Trimming cost V 3 bases and J 9 bases, with 11 bases left between them. The CDR3 is 12 amino acids.

This chain joins TRBV2 and TRBJ2-2; D unclear. The germline V and J ends were trimmed by 0 bases and 3 bases, with 8 bases remaining between them. Germline values: CDR1 SNHLY, CDR2 FYNNEI. This CDR3 spans 15 amino acids. The CDR3 protein is CASSEARPYTGELFF. DNA for the CDR3: TGTGCCAGCAGTGAAGCTAGGCCGTACACCGGGGAGCTGTTTTTT. The full variable domain, with the rest looked up from reference TRBV2 and TRBJ2-2, is EPEVTQTPSHQVTQMGQEVILRCVPISNHLYFYWYRQILGQKVEFLVSFYNNEISEKSEIFDDQFSVERPDGSNFTLKIRSTKLEDSAMYFCASSEARPYTGELFFGEGSRLTVL.

The table lists this clone with a count of one. V is TRBV20-1 and J is TRBJ2-3, with D uncertain. V dropped 3 bases and J dropped 6 bases, with 7 bases sitting between them. The CDR3 sequence is 11 residues long. The germline CDR1 and CDR2 sequences are DFQATT and SNEGSKA (reference sequence). The CDR3 DNA reads TGCAGTGCTAGTGTTGGTGATACGCAGTATTTT. Residues: CSASVGDTQYF.

The chain combines TRBV5-4 with TRBJ2-7; a weak D match, TRBD1 (5 bases). V lost 2 bases, J lost 5 bases, and 14 bases lay in between. The CDR3 has 14 amino acids. Germline-derived CDR1 and CDR2 are SGHNT and YYREEE (reference sequence). Written as DNA, the CDR3 is TGTGCCAGCAGCTTCCCAGGGAATTTCCACGAGCAGTACTTC. It is translated as CASSFPGNFHEQYF.

The V gene is TRBV7-2, the J gene TRBJ1-5; 7 bases are a match to TRBD1. The CDR3 spans 16 residues. V was clipped by 2 bases and J by 0 bases; unmatched bases: 4. CDR1 SGHTA and CDR2 FQGNSA come from the germline V gene. The CDR3 region is CASSLLGTASNQPQHF. CDR3 nucleotides: TGTGCCAGCAGCTTACTTGGGACAGCTAGCAATCAGCCCCAGCATTTT. The full variable domain, its missing parts supplied by reference TRBV7-2 and TRBJ1-5, is GAGVSQSPSNKVTEKGKDVELRCDPISGHTALYWYRQSLGQGLEFLIYFQGNSAPDKSGLPSDRFSAERTGGSVSTLTIQRTQQEDSAVYLCASSLLGTASNQPQHFGDGTRLSIL.

The chain employs TRBV11-1 and TRBJ1-1; no definite D call. The CDR3 contains 14 residues. The V gene lost 2 bases and the J gene lost 0 bases, with 7 bases spanning the gap. CDR1 is SGHAT, CDR2 FQDESV, per germline (reference sequence). CDR3 nucleotide sequence: TGTGCCAGCAGCTTACGGTCCGTGAACACTGAAGCTTTCTTT. Protein: CASSLRSVNTEAFF.

The rearrangement uses TRBV5-1 and TRBJ1-3; no firm D call. CDR1 and CDR2 from the germline V gene are SGHRS and YFSETQ. The CDR3 contains 17 residues. With 4 bases removed from V and 2 bases from J, the gap between germline ends came to 19 bases. This chain's CDR3 is CASSRDPVHRTGNTIYF. CDR3 sequence (DNA): TGCGCCAGCAGCCGCGACCCGGTCCACCGGACTGGAAACACCATATATTTT.

This clone was detected only a few times. This chain links TRBV7-2 with TRBJ2-7, with TRBD2 matching 7 bases. J gave up 7 bases and V 1 base, and 13 bases lay outside the gene matches. This CDR3 spans 16 amino acids. CDR1 and CDR2 from the germline V gene are SGHTA and FQGNSA. The CDR3 DNA reads TGTGCCAGCAGCTTAGTAGGCAGTACGGGGGGTAGGGAGCAGTACTTC. This gives the protein CASSLVGSTGGREQYF.